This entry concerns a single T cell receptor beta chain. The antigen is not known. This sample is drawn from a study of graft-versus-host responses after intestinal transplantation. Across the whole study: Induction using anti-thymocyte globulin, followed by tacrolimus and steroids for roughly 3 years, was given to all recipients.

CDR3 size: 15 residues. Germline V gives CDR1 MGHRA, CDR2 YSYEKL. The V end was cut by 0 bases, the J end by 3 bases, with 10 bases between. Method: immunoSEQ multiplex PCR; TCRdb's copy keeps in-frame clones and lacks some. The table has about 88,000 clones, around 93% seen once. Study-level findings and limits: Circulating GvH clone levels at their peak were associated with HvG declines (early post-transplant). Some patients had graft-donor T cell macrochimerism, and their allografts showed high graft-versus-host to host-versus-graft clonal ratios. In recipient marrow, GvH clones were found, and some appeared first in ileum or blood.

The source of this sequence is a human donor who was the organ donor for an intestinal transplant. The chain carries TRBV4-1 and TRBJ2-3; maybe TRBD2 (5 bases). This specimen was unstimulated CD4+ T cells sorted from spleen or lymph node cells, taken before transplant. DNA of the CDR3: TGCGCCAGCAGCCAAGAGGCAAGCGGAACAGATACGCAGTATTTT. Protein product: CASSQEASGTDTQYF.